This is a list of T cell receptor beta chains from one sample in a study of CD8 T cells in Susac syndrome. Each CDR3 protein gets one entry after TCRdb re-called the immunoSEQ multiplex PCR reads with MiXCR. Of under 95,000 distinct CDR3 sequences in the sample, 95% are singletons; the top ten hold about 0.45%. The sequencing sample was made of CD8+ T cells from PBMCs. The receptors stem from a human donor with Susac syndrome. CDR3s include the opening cysteine and the closing phenylalanine or tryptophan. The D gene is left open where the match is weak. Some rows mark clone size as missing; the rest say once, few, many or name a class of expanded clone.

v_gene	abundance	d_gene	j_gene	CDR3aa	CDR3nt
TRBV14	.	TRBD2	TRBJ2-1	CASSQLVLAENNEQFF	TGTGCCAGCAGCCAACTGGTGCTAGCGGAGAACAATGAGCAGTTCTTC
TRBV12-3/TRBV12-4	.	.	TRBJ2-5	CASSPRGTSIQETQYF	TGTGCCAGCAGTCCAAGGGGGACTTCCATCCAAGAGACCCAGTACTTC
TRBV27	.	.	TRBJ2-7	CASSLGPDRGGEQYF	TGTGCCAGCAGTTTGGGACCGGACAGAGGTGGGGAGCAGTACTTC
TRBV2	.	.	TRBJ2-2	CASNRGTGELFF	TGTGCCAGCAACCGGGGGACCGGGGAGCTGTTTTTT
TRBV7-9	.	.	TRBJ1-5	CASSLGPHNQPQHF	TGTGCCAGCAGCTTAGGGCCTCACAATCAGCCCCAGCATTTT
TRBV27	.	TRBD2	TRBJ2-1	CASSWNSGNEQFF	TGTGCCAGCAGTTGGAATAGCGGGAATGAGCAGTTCTTC
TRBV6-5	.	.	TRBJ2-5	CASSYTGYQETQYF	TGTGCCAGCAGTTACACAGGGTACCAAGAGACCCAGTACTTC
TRBV28	.	TRBD2	TRBJ2-5	CASKLTAGAEQETQYF	TGTGCCAGCAAACTAACAGCGGGAGCGGAGCAAGAGACCCAGTACTTC
TRBV30	.	.	TRBJ2-6	CAWRGRVGANVLTF	TGTGCCTGGAGGGGCAGGGTGGGGGCCAACGTCCTGACTTTC
TRBV23-1	.	.	TRBJ1-2	CATRNRSKGGYTF	TGCGCCACCCGCAACAGGTCAAAAGGGGGCTACACCTTC
TRBV7-9	.	.	TRBJ2-5	CASSSGLWETQYF	TGTGCCAGCAGCTCCGGGTTGTGGGAGACCCAGTACTTC
TRBV20-1	.	.	TRBJ1-5	CSVPGSNQPQHF	TGCAGTGTTCCAGGTAGCAATCAGCCCCAGCATTTT
TRBV9	.	.	TRBJ2-7	CASSVRWDLSPHEQYF	TGTGCCAGCAGCGTCCGATGGGACCTCTCCCCCCACGAGCAGTACTTC
TRBV3-1	.	.	TRBJ1-5	CASSDTGGGNQPQHF	TGTGCCAGCAGCGACACTGGGGGCGGCAATCAGCCCCAGCATTTT
TRBV29-1	.	.	TRBJ2-3	CSVEDLSTDTQYF	TGCAGCGTTGAAGATTTGAGCACAGATACGCAGTATTTT
TRBV3-1	.	.	TRBJ2-1	CASSQDDASNEQFF	TGTGCCAGCAGCCAAGACGACGCGTCCAATGAGCAGTTCTTC
TRBV20-1	once	.	TRBJ2-2	CSAPVSEAGELFF	TGCAGTGCTCCAGTTAGCGAGGCCGGGGAGCTGTTTTTT
TRBV12-3/TRBV12-4	.	TRBD2	TRBJ2-7	CASIGGDSYEQYF	TGTGCCAGCATTGGGGGGGATTCCTACGAGCAGTACTTC
TRBV13	.	.	TRBJ2-7	CASSNGGSNTYEQYF	TGTGCCAGCAGCAATGGTGGGAGTAACACCTACGAGCAGTACTTC
TRBV9	once	.	TRBJ2-3	CASGGVGSTDTQYF	TGTGCCAGCGGGGGCGTTGGAAGCACAGATACGCAGTATTTT
TRBV15	.	.	TRBJ1-1	CAASNEMVTEAFF	TGTGCCGCCTCGAATGAGATGGTCACTGAAGCTTTCTTT
TRBV7-9	.	.	TRBJ1-2	CASSPPQGVGYTF	TGTGCCAGCAGCCCCCCACAGGGTGTGGGCTACACCTTC
TRBV7-7	few	.	TRBJ2-7	CASSLDGASMQQYF	TGTGCTAGCAGCTTAGATGGGGCGAGCATGCAGCAGTACTTC
TRBV30	.	.	TRBJ1-5	CAWSVGSMGNQPQHF	TGTGCCTGGAGTGTGGGCAGTATGGGCAATCAGCCCCAGCATTTT
TRBV4-1	.	.	TRBJ2-5	CASSQVFGDSQETQYF	TGCGCCAGCAGCCAAGTGTTCGGAGACAGCCAAGAGACCCAGTACTTC
TRBV20-1	once	.	TRBJ1-5	CSARDGRGHQPQHF	TGCAGTGCTAGAGATGGACGGGGGCACCAGCCCCAGCATTTT
TRBV6-2/TRBV6-3	few	TRBD2	TRBJ2-1	CASSSGTSYNEQFF	TGTGCCAGCAGTTCCGGGACTAGCTACAATGAGCAGTTCTTC
TRBV27	.	TRBD1	TRBJ1-5	CASSPGGINQPQHF	TGTGCCAGCAGCCCAGGGGGTATCAATCAGCCCCAGCATTTT
TRBV27	.	.	TRBJ1-5	CASSFWGSNQPQHF	TGTGCCAGCAGTTTTTGGGGTAGCAATCAGCCCCAGCATTTT
TRBV7-9	.	.	TRBJ2-6	CASPPNGARASGANVLTF	TGTGCCAGCCCGCCTAACGGGGCGAGGGCTAGCGGGGCCAACGTCCTGACTTTC
TRBV20-1	.	TRBD2	TRBJ2-1	CSAGRQDQRELIYNEQFF	TGCAGTGCTGGGAGACAGGACCAGCGGGAGTTGATCTACAATGAGCAGTTCTTC
TRBV25-1	once	TRBD2	TRBJ2-7	CASTLAGGGEQYF	TGTGCCAGCACCCTAGCGGGAGGCGGGGAGCAGTACTTC
TRBV21-1	.	.	TRBJ1-5	CASSKAGGSYQPQHF	TGTGCCAGCAGCAAAGCCGGGGGTAGTTATCAGCCCCAGCATTTT
TRBV27	.	.	TRBJ2-1	CASSSLSSYNEQFF	TGTGCCAGCAGTTCCCTGAGCTCCTACAATGAGCAGTTCTTC
TRBV4-1	.	.	TRBJ1-5	CASSLASYQPQHF	TGCGCCAGCAGCCTAGCTTCTTATCAGCCCCAGCATTTT
TRBV4-1	few	TRBD1	TRBJ2-7	CASTGQGGNEQYF	TGCGCCAGCACCGGACAGGGGGGCAACGAGCAGTACTTC
TRBV6-5	.	.	TRBJ1-2	CQPSANYGYTF	TGTCAACCGTCAGCCAACTATGGCTACACCTTC
TRBV5-6	.	.	TRBJ2-3	CASSQTSDTQYF	TGTGCCAGCAGCCAGACTTCAGATACGCAGTATTTT
TRBV29-1	.	.	TRBJ2-4	CSVGLGDIQYF	TGCAGCGTTGGCCTCGGGGACATTCAGTACTTC
TRBV12-3/TRBV12-4	.	.	TRBJ2-7	CASGFGGDSYEQYF	TGTGCCAGCGGTTTCGGTGGCGACTCCTACGAGCAGTACTTC
TRBV19	.	.	TRBJ2-2	CASRLGAGELFF	TGTGCCAGCCGTCTAGGGGCCGGGGAGCTGTTTTTT
TRBV9	.	TRBD2	TRBJ2-1	CASSSSGSEHNEQFF	TGTGCCAGCAGCTCTAGCGGGAGCGAACACAATGAGCAGTTCTTC
TRBV7-9	.	.	TRBJ2-5	CASSLSSPRETQYF	TGTGCCAGCAGCTTATCCAGTCCCCGGGAGACCCAGTACTTC
TRBV5-6	.	.	TRBJ1-5	CASSSGGGNQPQHF	TGTGCCAGCAGCTCGGGAGGTGGCAATCAGCCCCAGCATTTT
TRBV28	.	.	TRBJ2-5	CASSFRGKETQYF	TGTGCCAGCAGTTTCCGCGGGAAAGAGACCCAGTACTTC
TRBV3-1	.	.	TRBJ2-5	CASSQPEETQYF	TGTGCCAGCAGCCAACCGGAAGAGACCCAGTACTTC
TRBV29-1	once	.	TRBJ2-7	CSVCEGSPYEQYF	TGCAGCGTTTGTGAGGGATCTCCTTACGAGCAGTACTTC
TRBV4-2	.	.	TRBJ2-7	CASSQELDDEQYF	TGTGCCAGCAGCCAAGAGCTAGACGACGAGCAGTACTTC
TRBV9	.	.	TRBJ2-1	CASSVEGSYNEQFF	TGTGCCAGCAGCGTAGAGGGGTCGTACAATGAGCAGTTCTTC
TRBV7-8	.	TRBD1	TRBJ2-1	CASSSDRNSYNEQFF	TGTGCCAGCAGCTCGGACAGGAACTCCTACAATGAGCAGTTCTTC
TRBV14	.	.	TRBJ2-1	CASSQSLRVYNEQFF	TGTGCCAGCAGCCAAAGCCTGAGGGTCTACAATGAGCAGTTCTTC
TRBV2	.	.	TRBJ2-7	CASKGVSSYEQYF	TGTGCCAGCAAGGGGGTGAGCTCCTACGAGCAGTACTTC
TRBV19	.	.	TRBJ2-1	CASSVSSNEQFF	TGTGCCAGTAGTGTTTCTTCCAATGAGCAGTTCTTC
TRBV5-6	.	TRBD1	TRBJ2-2	CASSRLTGEYTGELFF	TGTGCCAGCAGCCGCCTGACAGGGGAGTACACCGGGGAGCTGTTTTTT
TRBV28	.	.	TRBJ2-7	CASSPGEGPAYEQYF	TGTGCCAGCAGCCCTGGTGAGGGGCCGGCCTACGAGCAGTACTTC
TRBV5-6	.	.	TRBJ2-1	CASSPQVNEQFF	TGTGCCAGCAGCCCACAGGTCAATGAGCAGTTCTTC
TRBV27	.	.	TRBJ2-7	CASGLNWYEQYF	TGTGCCAGCGGCCTTAACTGGTACGAGCAGTACTTC
TRBV5-1	.	.	TRBJ1-2	CASSLSANYGYTF	TGCGCCAGCAGCTTGTCGGCAAACTATGGCTACACCTTC
TRBV19	.	TRBD1	TRBJ2-3	CASSISGQDWTDTQYF	TGTGCCAGTAGTATCTCCGGACAGGACTGGACGGATACGCAGTATTTT
TRBV20-1	.	TRBD2	TRBJ2-3	CSARHWRESTDTQYF	TGCAGTGCTAGACATTGGCGGGAGAGCACAGATACGCAGTATTTT